This TCR beta chain was identified in a study of cytomegalovirus exposure and HLA in healthy donors. Findings and limits, study-wide: In vitro assays verified that a few CMV-associated chains recognized CMV antigens specifically.

Sequencing used immunoSEQ multiplex PCR; TCRdb keeps in-frame clones, though not all of them. The table lists 100,000 to 150,000 clones, 85% to 95% of them singletons. Comments on this clone: The antigen is undetermined.

Unmatched junction bases numbered 3, after V lost 1 base and J lost 8 bases. The CDR3 spans 14 residues. The V gene's germline CDR1 is SGHAT and CDR2 FQNNGV. The chain has TRBV11-2 and TRBJ2-1; 9 bases line up with TRBD2. Sequenced: PBMCs. The receptor comes from a woman aged 18-30 years in good health and CMV-seronegative. In DNA, the CDR3 is TGTGCCAGCAGCTTAGTGCTAGCGGGACATGAGCAGTTCTTC. This translates into CASSLVLAGHEQFF.